The rows below give T cell receptor beta chains drawn from one sample of a study of T cell responses to AZD1222 COVID-19 vaccine. Clones were read by immunoSEQ multiplex PCR, and TCRdb kept only the in-frame ones, dropping some. This table holds some 140,000 clones, nearly 95% found once. The input for sequencing was peripheral blood, taken on day 0 of AZD1222 vaccination. The receptor source for this set is an adult in good health. Each CDR3 is given with its conserved first and last residue. The order of the fields is D gene, V gene, clone size, J gene, CDR3 protein, CDR3 DNA. D genes are given only for firm matches. Some rows mark clone size as missing; the rest say once, few, many or name a class of expanded clone.

D gene: .
V gene: TRBV18
clone size: .
J gene: TRBJ1-4
CDR3 protein: CASSPRGGGDEKLFF
CDR3 DNA: TGTGCCAGCTCACCACGAGGTGGGGGAGATGAAAAACTGTTTTTT

D gene: TRBD2
V gene: TRBV5-6
clone size: .
J gene: TRBJ2-1
CDR3 protein: CASSFSGGAYNEQFF
CDR3 DNA: TGTGCCAGCAGCTTTTCGGGGGGTGCCTACAATGAGCAGTTCTTC

D gene: .
V gene: TRBV12-5
clone size: once
J gene: TRBJ1-2
CDR3 protein: CASGLWRGAHNGYTF
CDR3 DNA: TGTGCTAGTGGTTTGTGGAGGGGGGCGCACAATGGCTACACCTTC

D gene: .
V gene: TRBV11-2
clone size: .
J gene: TRBJ1-1
CDR3 protein: CASRSSSGQFGAEAFF
CDR3 DNA: TGTGCCAGCAGATCCAGCTCTGGACAGTTTGGCGCTGAAGCTTTCTTT

D gene: TRBD2
V gene: TRBV29-1
clone size: .
J gene: TRBJ2-2
CDR3 protein: CSVSGLAGGLYTGELFF
CDR3 DNA: TGCAGCGTTTCCGGACTAGCGGGGGGGCTTTACACCGGGGAGCTGTTTTTT

D gene: .
V gene: TRBV19
clone size: .
J gene: TRBJ2-1
CDR3 protein: CASSIGGREQFF
CDR3 DNA: TGTGCCAGTAGTATTGGGGGGCGCGAGCAGTTCTTC

D gene: TRBD2
V gene: TRBV20-1
clone size: once
J gene: TRBJ2-1
CDR3 protein: CSARGAGVQFF
CDR3 DNA: TGCAGTGCTAGAGGGGCGGGGGTGCAGTTCTTC

D gene: .
V gene: TRBV10-3
clone size: .
J gene: TRBJ1-5
CDR3 protein: CAISRGDGNQPQHF
CDR3 DNA: TGTGCCATCAGTCGGGGAGACGGCAATCAGCCCCAGCATTTT

D gene: .
V gene: TRBV6-5
clone size: .
J gene: TRBJ2-1
CDR3 protein: CASSYSRDITYNEQFF
CDR3 DNA: TGTGCCAGCAGTTACTCCCGGGACATCACCTACAATGAGCAGTTCTTC

D gene: TRBD1
V gene: TRBV9
clone size: .
J gene: TRBJ2-7
CDR3 protein: CASSVNSGTGAYEQYF
CDR3 DNA: TGTGCCAGCAGCGTGAACTCCGGGACAGGCGCCTACGAGCAGTACTTC

D gene: .
V gene: TRBV2
clone size: .
J gene: TRBJ1-1
CDR3 protein: CASSGLPWSTEAFF
CDR3 DNA: TGTGCCAGCAGCGGACTGCCCTGGAGCACTGAAGCTTTCTTT

D gene: .
V gene: TRBV5-1
clone size: .
J gene: TRBJ1-2
CDR3 protein: CASTFVSGTTGYTF
CDR3 DNA: TGCGCCAGCACCTTTGTATCTGGGACAACTGGCTACACCTTC

D gene: TRBD1
V gene: TRBV2
clone size: .
J gene: TRBJ1-6
CDR3 protein: CASIIGQGGSPLHF
CDR3 DNA: TGTGCCAGCATTATTGGACAGGGCGGTTCACCCCTCCACTTT

D gene: TRBD1
V gene: TRBV19
clone size: .
J gene: TRBJ1-1
CDR3 protein: CASSILGQSGVNTEAFF
CDR3 DNA: TGTGCCAGTAGTATACTGGGACAGTCGGGGGTGAACACTGAAGCTTTCTTT

D gene: .
V gene: TRBV28
clone size: once
J gene: TRBJ1-1
CDR3 protein: CASSYNRDLNTEAFF
CDR3 DNA: TGTGCCAGCAGTTATAACAGGGACTTGAACACTGAAGCTTTCTTT

D gene: .
V gene: TRBV4-1
clone size: .
J gene: TRBJ1-5
CDR3 protein: CASSQVRGSNQPQHF
CDR3 DNA: TGCGCCAGCAGCCAAGTCCGGGGTAGCAATCAGCCCCAGCATTTT

D gene: .
V gene: TRBV10-1
clone size: .
J gene: TRBJ2-7
CDR3 protein: CASSEEDTRSEQYF
CDR3 DNA: TGCGCCAGCAGTGAAGAGGACACCAGGAGCGAGCAGTACTTC

D gene: TRBD1
V gene: TRBV5-1
clone size: .
J gene: TRBJ1-2
CDR3 protein: CASSLVGQGVSYGYTF
CDR3 DNA: TGCGCCAGCAGCTTGGTGGGACAGGGGGTGAGCTATGGCTACACCTTC

D gene: TRBD1
V gene: TRBV27
clone size: .
J gene: TRBJ2-1
CDR3 protein: CASSLLQGNEQFF
CDR3 DNA: TGTGCCAGCAGTTTATTACAGGGGAATGAGCAGTTCTTC

D gene: .
V gene: TRBV28
clone size: .
J gene: TRBJ2-6
CDR3 protein: CASSRTVAGANVLTF
CDR3 DNA: TGTGCCAGCAGTAGGACGGTTGCTGGGGCCAACGTCCTGACTTTC

D gene: .
V gene: TRBV4-1
clone size: once
J gene: TRBJ2-7
CDR3 protein: CASSSWTFSYEQYF
CDR3 DNA: TGCGCCAGCAGCTCTTGGACTTTCTCCTACGAGCAGTACTTC

D gene: TRBD1
V gene: TRBV5-6
clone size: once
J gene: TRBJ1-6
CDR3 protein: CASRRDRANSPLHF
CDR3 DNA: TGTGCCAGCAGGAGGGACAGGGCAAATTCACCCCTCCACTTT

D gene: .
V gene: TRBV19
clone size: .
J gene: TRBJ1-1
CDR3 protein: CASSISGRLDTEAFF
CDR3 DNA: TGTGCCAGTAGTATAAGTGGGAGATTGGACACTGAAGCTTTCTTT

D gene: .
V gene: TRBV19
clone size: .
J gene: TRBJ1-2
CDR3 protein: CASTPRAGSNYGYTF
CDR3 DNA: TGTGCCAGTACCCCCCGGGCAGGGTCTAACTATGGCTACACCTTC

D gene: .
V gene: TRBV19
clone size: .
J gene: TRBJ2-2
CDR3 protein: CASSTRQSTGELFF
CDR3 DNA: TGTGCCAGTAGTACTAGACAGAGCACCGGGGAGCTGTTTTTT